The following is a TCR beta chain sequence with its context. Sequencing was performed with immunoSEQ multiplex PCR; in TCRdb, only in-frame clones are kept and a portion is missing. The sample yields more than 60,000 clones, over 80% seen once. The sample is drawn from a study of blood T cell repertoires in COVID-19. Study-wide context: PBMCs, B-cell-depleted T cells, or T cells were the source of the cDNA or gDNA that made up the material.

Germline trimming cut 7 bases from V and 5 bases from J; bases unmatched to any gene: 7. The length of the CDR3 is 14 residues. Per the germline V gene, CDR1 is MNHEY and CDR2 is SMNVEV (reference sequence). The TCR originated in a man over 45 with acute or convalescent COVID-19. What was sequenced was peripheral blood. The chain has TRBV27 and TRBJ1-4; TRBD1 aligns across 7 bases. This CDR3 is CASTGRGENEKLFF. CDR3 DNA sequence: TGTGCCAGCACCGGCAGGGGGGAGAATGAAAAACTGTTTTTT.